The 21 T cell receptor beta chains presented below share a single source sample, sequenced in a study of blood T cells in healthy people across ages. A sample-barcoded 5' primer and a J-beta primer mix were used in a second PCR of about 7 to 11 cycles. One entry per CDR3 protein, called by TCRdb with MiXCR from the 5' RACE reads. The data contain roughly 1,000,000 distinct CDR3 sequences, less than 25% of them seen just once; the ten biggest clones take up approximately 0.79%. These same records also appear under a second study, on T cells of mothers and their children.

Sequenced sample: blood. All receptors derive from a girl aged 2 to 9 in good health.

This chain uses TRBV6-2 or TRBV6-3 with TRBJ2-2; 7 bases align to TRBD1. The CDR3 has 17 amino acids. V lost 5 bases and J lost 7; bases outside the gene matches: 16. The V gene's germline CDR1 is MNHEY and CDR2 SVGEGT. CDR3 loop: CASSPSFPTGLSGELFF. For the CDR3, the DNA is TGTGCCAGCAGTCCGTCGTTCCCGACAGGGTTGAGCGGGGAGCTGTTTTTT.

This clonotype was found a few times. The chain links TRBV28 to TRBJ2-5; D possibly corresponds to TRBD1 (6 bases). V dropped 4 bases and J dropped 2 bases, with 14 bases sitting between them. The CDR3 spans 15 residues. Germline V lookup: CDR1 MDHEN, CDR2 SYDVKM. The CDR3 DNA is TGTGCCAGCAGTTGGGGGCCAGGGGAGCAAGAGACCCAGTACTTC. Translated: CASSWGPGEQETQYF.

The chain recombines TRBV10-3 with TRBJ2-5, with 8 bases that match TRBD2. Near its end, the DNA agrees better with TRBJ2-1, so the J call may be wrong. Germline CDR1 and CDR2: ENHRY and SYGVKD. This CDR3 spans 16 amino acids. The CDR3, as DNA: TGTGCCATCAGTGATTTGGAGGGACTAGTCTCAAATGAGCAGTTCTTC. Residues: CAISDLEGLVSNEQFF.

The chain links TRBV10-3 to TRBJ1-5; tentative D call: TRBD1 (5 bases). CDR3 length equals 15 residues. CDR1 and CDR2 (germline): ENHRY, SYGVKD. The V end lost 8 bases, the J end lost 5 bases, and 19 bases lay between the germline ends. Here the CDR3 DNA reads TGTGCCATCCGAAGGGGATCTGGAGGTGATCAGCCCCAGCATTTT. It specifies CAIRRGSGGDQPQHF.

The chain combines TRBV13 with TRBJ1-1; the D gene is possibly TRBD1 (5 bases). V was shortened by 7 bases and J by 0 bases, with 15 bases between the two germline ends. This CDR3 has 15 amino acids. Germline V gives CDR1 PRHDT, CDR2 FYEKMQ (reference sequence). This CDR3 reads CASTDNHGMNTEAFF. The CDR3, as DNA: TGTGCCAGCACGGACAATCACGGAATGAACACTGAAGCTTTCTTT.

This clonotype has a handful of counts. The CDR3, as DNA: TGTGCCAGCAGTGAAGAACCGGACGGTAACACTGAAGCTTTCTTT. Its protein product is CASSEEPDGNTEAFF. V is TRBV6-1 and J is TRBJ1-1, with D unclear. This CDR3 is built from 15 residues. Germline V lookup: CDR1 MNHNS, CDR2 SASEGT. Trimming shortened V by 1 base and J by 2 bases, and 11 bases separated the two germline ends.

The rearrangement joins TRBV20-1 to TRBJ2-7; D remains unclear. The germline V gene has CDR1 DFQATT and CDR2 SNEGSKA (reference sequence). The V gene lost 3 bases and the J gene lost 4 bases, with 16 bases spanning the gap. The CDR3 totals 14 residues. CDR3 DNA sequence: TGCAGTGCTAGCTCCGGCTCACGACAATACGAGCAGTACTTC. This gives the protein CSASSGSRQYEQYF.

V gene TRBV7-3 combines with J gene TRBJ2-7, with 13 bases matching TRBD2. Germline CDR1 is SGHTA and CDR2 is FQGTGA. This CDR3 comprises 21 residues. The V segment lost 6 bases and the J segment 3 bases; nucleotides outside the gene matches: 23. CDR3 in DNA: TGTGCCAGCAGTTATCCCGAGAGTACTAGCGGGAGGGCCGGTTATTTCTACGAGCAGTACTTC. This gives the protein CASSYPESTSGRAGYFYEQYF.

The rearrangement uses TRBV6-5 and TRBJ1-6; D gene unclear. V was clipped by 6 bases and J by 17 bases, with 17 bases between them. The germline V gene has CDR1 MNHEY and CDR2 SVGAGI. The CDR3 runs to 12 residues. CDR3 nucleotide sequence: TGTGCCAGCAGCCCCCGGCCATCCATAATCCACTTT. Residues: CASSPRPSIIHF.

This chain connects TRBV4-2 to TRBJ2-1; the D is unclear. The assigned J gene may be wrong: the sequence end matches TRBJ2-5 better. Germline V gives CDR1 LGHNA, CDR2 YNFKEQ. The CDR3 has 12 amino acids. CDR3 in DNA: TGTGCCAGCAGCCAAGAAGCGGAGACCCAGTACTTC. Its protein is CASSQEAETQYF.

The chain employs TRBV11-1 and TRBJ2-1, with TRBD2 matching 8 bases. Looked up from germline, CDR1 is SGHAT and CDR2 is FQDESV (reference sequence). The V and J ends lost 2 bases and 6 bases, in that order; junction bases with no gene match: 6. CDR3 length: 15 residues. CDR3 bases: TGTGCCAGCAGCTTAACAGCGGGGGCTATCAATGAGCAGTTCTTC. Encoded protein: CASSLTAGAINEQFF.

The chain joins TRBV12-3 or TRBV12-4 to TRBJ2-5; the match to TRBD1 covers 7 bases. The closer fit of TRBJ2-1 to the DNA end suggests the J call may be wrong. This CDR3 contains 13 residues. CDR3 protein: CASSSVWTGQQFF. The CDR3 DNA reads TGTGCCAGCAGTTCCGTATGGACAGGCCAGCAGTTCTTC.

This chain uses TRBV29-1 with TRBJ1-4; a weak D match, TRBD1 (6 bases). The germline CDR1 and CDR2 sequences are SQVTM and ANQGSEA. The CDR3 totals 13 residues. V lost 3 bases, J lost 10 bases, and 15 bases lay in between. In nucleotides, the CDR3 is TGCAGCGTTGAGGAGCAGGGGCTAGGAAAACTGTTTTTT. The encoded protein is CSVEEQGLGKLFF. Looking up the rest from reference TRBV29-1 and TRBJ1-4 gives the full variable domain: SAVISQKPSRDICQRGTSLTIQCQVDSQVTMMFWYRQQPGQSLTLIATANQGSEATYESGFVIDKFPISRPNLTFSTLTVSNMSPEDSSIYLCSVEEQGLGKLFFGSGTQLSVL.

The rearrangement joins TRBV4-3 to TRBJ2-3, with TRBD1 matching 7 bases. The CDR3 loop spans 15 amino acids. The V gene's germline CDR1 is LGHNA and CDR2 YSLEER. V lost 0 bases and J lost 6; bases outside the gene matches: 6. This CDR3 is CASSQDDRAGDTQYF. CDR3 coding DNA: TGCGCCAGCAGCCAAGATGACAGGGCAGGTGATACGCAGTATTTT.

The V gene is TRBV28, the J gene TRBJ1-2, with unresolved D. CDR1 is MDHEN and CDR2 is SYDVKM in the germline V gene. Trimming left V 2 bases short and J 4 bases short, with 11 bases between. The CDR3 runs 14 residues. CDR3 sequence: CASSLRPAVYGYTF. DNA for the CDR3: TGTGCCAGCAGTTTACGCCCGGCTGTCTATGGCTACACCTTC.

V usage is TRBV5-1 and J usage is TRBJ1-1; a possible D gene is TRBD1 (5 bases). The CDR3 is 11 amino acids. Trimming pared 3 bases from V and 11 bases from J, leaving 11 bases between. Germline V lookup: CDR1 SGHRS, CDR2 YFSETQ. The CDR3 DNA follows: TGCGCCAGCAGCTGGTCAGGGACGGCTTTCTTT. It encodes CASSWSGTAFF.

This clonotype was seen more than once but under ten times. The J gene is TRBJ2-7, the V gene TRBV20-1; D uncertain. With 4 bases removed from V and 1 base from J, the gap between germline ends came to 11 bases. Germline V gives CDR1 DFQATT, CDR2 SNEGSKA (reference sequence). This CDR3 contains 13 residues. The CDR3 bases are TGCAGTGCTAACCCTTTAGATTCCTACGAGCAGTACTTC. Amino acids: CSANPLDSYEQYF.

The rearrangement joins TRBV20-1 to TRBJ2-7; 9 nucleotides match TRBD1. This CDR3 is 13 amino acids long. Germline CDR1 is DFQATT and CDR2 is SNEGSKA (reference sequence). Germline trimming cut 4 bases from V and 5 bases from J; bases unmatched to any gene: 6. The CDR3 DNA reads as TGCAGTGCTACCGGACAGGGGATAAACGAGCAGTACTTC. Translating gives CSATGQGINEQYF.

CDR3 bases: TGTGCCAGCAGCTTAACGGGGGAGGAGCAGTTCTTC. Protein sequence: CASSLTGEEQFF. This chain uses TRBV7-3 with TRBJ2-5; D is possibly TRBD1 or TRBD2 (5 bases each). The J call could be wrong; TRBJ2-1 is a better fit for the DNA end. Looked up from germline, CDR1 is SGHTA and CDR2 is FQGTGA. CDR3 size: 12 residues.

This clonotype was counted between two and nine times. The chain employs TRBV20-1 and TRBJ1-6; 7 positions agree with TRBD1. V lost 3 bases and J lost 6; bases outside the gene matches: 5. The germline V gene encodes CDR1 DFQATT and CDR2 SNEGSKA (reference sequence). The CDR3 extends over 14 amino acids. In DNA form, the CDR3 reads TGCAGTGCTAGCCGGGACAGTGGTAATTCACCCCTCCACTTT. Amino acids: CSASRDSGNSPLHF.

V gene TRBV6-6 combines with J gene TRBJ2-1; D gene ambiguous. Germline V gene data show CDR1 as MNHNY and CDR2 as SVGAGI (reference sequence). V was clipped by 2 bases and J by 1 base, with 9 bases between them. The CDR3 totals 15 residues. In DNA, the CDR3 is TGTGCCAGCAGTTACCCACCCGGGTCCTACAATGAGCAGTTCTTC. This gives the protein CASSYPPGSYNEQFF.